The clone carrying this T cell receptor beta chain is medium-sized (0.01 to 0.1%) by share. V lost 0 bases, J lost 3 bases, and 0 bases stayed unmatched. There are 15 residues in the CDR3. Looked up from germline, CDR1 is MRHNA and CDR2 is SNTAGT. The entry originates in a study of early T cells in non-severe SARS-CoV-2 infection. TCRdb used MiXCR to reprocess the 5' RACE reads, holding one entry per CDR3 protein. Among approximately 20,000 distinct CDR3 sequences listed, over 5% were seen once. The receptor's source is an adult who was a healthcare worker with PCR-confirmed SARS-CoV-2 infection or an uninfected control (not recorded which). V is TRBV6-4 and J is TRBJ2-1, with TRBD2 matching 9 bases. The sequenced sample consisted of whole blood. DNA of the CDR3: TGTGCCAGCAGTGACTCTAGCGGGAGCTACAATGAGCAGTTCTTC. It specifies CASSDSSGSYNEQFF.